What follows are 17 T cell receptor beta chains derived from one specimen sequenced in a study of control samples from healthy donors and cancer patients. Profiling relied on immunoSEQ multiplex PCR, and the TCRdb table lists in-frame clones only, not all of them. The sample holds roughly 180,000 clones, about 90% seen once. Sequencing was done on a sample of blood. Every receptor here comes from a woman in her 40s in good health.

V is TRBV27 and J is TRBJ1-1; D is ambiguous. The CDR3 length is 16 residues. V shed 4 bases and J shed 0 bases, with 15 bases lying between them. From germline, CDR1 is MNHEY and CDR2 SMNVEV (reference sequence). The DNA for the CDR3 is TGTGCCAGCAGTTCACTCCCAGGCGGAGTGAACACTGAAGCTTTCTTT. Protein: CASSSLPGGVNTEAFF.

CDR3 sequence reads: CASRPGTGGASSPLHF. The CDR3 bases are TGTGCCAGCAGGCCCGGGACAGGGGGCGCGAGTTCACCCCTCCACTTT. The chain is built from TRBV11-2 and TRBJ1-6; 12 nucleotides align to TRBD1. Germline V gene data show CDR1 as SGHAT and CDR2 as FQNNGV. With 6 bases clipped from V and 9 bases from J, the junction kept 9 bases outside the gene matches. The CDR3 length is 16 residues.

The chain combines TRBV9 with TRBJ1-1; a weak D match, TRBD1 (6 bases). This CDR3 comprises 17 residues. Germline CDR1 is SGDLS and CDR2 is YYNGEE. With 4 bases removed from V and 3 bases from J, the gap between germline ends came to 22 bases. In DNA form, the CDR3 reads TGTGCCAGCAGCCCACGAACCCTCCATGCAGGGGACACTGAAGCTTTCTTT. Its protein product is CASSPRTLHAGDTEAFF.

The chain links TRBV11-2 to TRBJ1-5; D may be TRBD1 (5 bases). V lost 5 bases and J 0 bases, leaving 14 bases between the germline ends. This CDR3 has 16 residues. Germline CDR1 is SGHAT and CDR2 is FQNNGV. The CDR3 bases are TGTGCCAGCAGCCCTATGGGGGGGAATAGCAATCAGCCCCAGCATTTT. As protein: CASSPMGGNSNQPQHF.

The rearrangement joins TRBV5-6 to TRBJ1-2; D call uncertain. The germline gives CDR1 SGHDT, CDR2 YYEEEE. This CDR3 region has 12 residues. Trimming took 4 bases from V and 10 from J, leaving 14 bases between them. The CDR3 sequence: CASSAPPGVYTF. The CDR3 DNA reads TGTGCCAGCAGCGCACCTCCGGGTGTCTACACCTTC.

V usage is TRBV6-4 and J usage is TRBJ2-5, with TRBD2 matching 16 bases. Germline assignment: CDR1 MRHNA and CDR2 SNTAGT. Trimming removed 4 bases from V and 4 bases from J; junction bases left unmatched: 12. The CDR3 runs to 19 residues. CDR3 residues: CASSGTGTSGGAEGETQYF. As DNA, the CDR3 is TGTGCCAGCAGTGGGACCGGGACTAGCGGGGGGGCAGAAGGAGAGACCCAGTACTTC.

The DNA of the CDR3 is TGTGCCAGCAGTTCCCCCCTTAGTCTGGGGGGCTGGTACAATGAGCAGTTCTTC. Amino acids: CASSSPLSLGGWYNEQFF. V gene TRBV28 combines with J gene TRBJ2-1; tentatively, D is TRBD1 or TRBD2 (6 bases each). The CDR3 spans 18 residues. The V end lost 4 bases, the J end lost 4 bases, and 23 bases lay between the germline ends. In germline, CDR1 is MDHEN, CDR2 SYDVKM. Full variable domain (rest looked up from reference TRBV28 and TRBJ2-1): DVKVTQSSRYLVKRTGEKVFLECVQDMDHENMFWYRQDPGLGLRLIYFSYDVKMKEKGDIPEGYSVSREKKERFSLILESASTNQTSMYLCASSSPLSLGGWYNEQFFGPGTRLTVL.

The chain recombines TRBV6-2 or TRBV6-3 with TRBJ2-5, with unresolved D. Trimming removed 6 bases from V and 4 bases from J, with 21 bases in between. CDR3 length: 16 amino acids. Germline assignment: CDR1 MNHEY and CDR2 SVGEGT. The CDR3 spells CASSSSFWGGTETQYF. The CDR3 nucleotides read TGTGCCAGCAGCTCCTCGTTTTGGGGTGGAACAGAGACCCAGTACTTC.

J is TRBJ2-3 and V is TRBV7-9, with unresolved D. Germline CDR1 is SEHNR and CDR2 is FQNEAQ (reference sequence). The CDR3 is 12 residues long. The germline V and J ends were trimmed by 5 bases and 2 bases, with 5 bases remaining between them. DNA for the CDR3: TGTGCCAGCAGCCCCTACACAGATACGCAGTATTTT. This translates into CASSPYTDTQYF.

This chain joins TRBV20-1 and TRBJ1-2; the D is unclear. CDR1 and CDR2 from the germline V gene are DFQATT and SNEGSKA (reference sequence). This CDR3 is built from 12 residues. V dropped 3 bases and J dropped 1 base, with 6 bases sitting between them. The DNA of the CDR3 is TGCAGTGCTAGTTTCAGTAACTATGGCTACACCTTC. Residues: CSASFSNYGYTF.

To note about this clone: Other DNA sequences in this sample translate to the same CDR3. The V gene is TRBV5-6, the J gene TRBJ2-2; D remains unclear. The length of the CDR3 is 11 residues. Trimming stripped 1 base from V and 6 bases from J, with 1 base between. Germline CDR1 reads SGHDT; CDR2 reads YYEEEE. The CDR3 nucleotides read TGTGCCAGCAGCTTGTCCGGGGAGCTGTTTTTT. Translated: CASSLSGELFF.

This chain links TRBV4-1 with TRBJ1-1; possibly TRBD1 for D (6 bases). Germline V CDR1 and CDR2: MGHRA, YSYEKL. Trimming took off 4 bases at V and 2 bases at J, with 17 bases between the two ends. The CDR3 consists of 16 residues. CDR3: CASSPPGGRINTEAFF. In nucleotides, the CDR3 is TGCGCCAGCAGCCCCCCGGGGGGGCGTATCAACACTGAAGCTTTCTTT.

V and J are TRBV4-1 and TRBJ1-1; tentative D call: TRBD1 (5 bases). CDR3 length equals 15 residues. Germline CDR1 MGHRA, CDR2 YSYEKL. The V and J ends lost 0 bases and 4 bases respectively, with 12 bases between them. The CDR3 sequence: CASSQDQAGRTEAFF. The CDR3 region has the DNA TGCGCCAGCAGCCAAGATCAGGCGGGGCGCACTGAAGCTTTCTTT.

The genes are TRBV3-1 (or the pseudogene TRBV3-2) and TRBJ2-1; D not certain. The CDR3 length is 16 residues. CDR1 and CDR2 from the germline V gene are LGHDT and YNNKEL (reference sequence). V lost 1 base and J 7 bases, leaving 17 bases between the germline ends. CDR3 region: CASSQGPGNLANEQFF. CDR3 sequence (DNA): TGTGCCAGCAGCCAAGGGCCGGGTAACTTGGCAAATGAGCAGTTCTTC.

The V call is TRBV6-2 or TRBV6-3, the J call TRBJ2-5; D unresolved. Trimming removed 5 bases from V and 4 bases from J, with 14 bases in between. Germline-derived CDR1 and CDR2 are MNHEY and SVGEGT. The CDR3 sequence is 14 residues long. The CDR3 sequence is CASSTLGRGETQYF. The CDR3 region has the DNA TGTGCCAGCAGTACATTAGGACGAGGAGAGACCCAGTACTTC.

J is TRBJ2-5 and V is TRBV3-1 (or the pseudogene TRBV3-2); D tentatively fits TRBD1 or TRBD2 (9 bases each). V lost 0 bases, J lost 5 bases, and 34 bases lay in between. Germline V gene data show CDR1 as LGHDT and CDR2 as YNNKEL (reference sequence). The CDR3 has 22 residues. The CDR3 coding sequence is TGTGCCAGCAGCCAAGACACAGGGGGCTATAGCGGGGGCCCTGACTACCGGGAGACCCAGTACTTC. Its translation: CASSQDTGGYSGGPDYRETQYF.

CDR3: CASSAWTSGDPSTDTQYF. The CDR3 DNA follows: TGTGCCAGCAGCGCCTGGACTAGCGGGGACCCTAGCACAGATACGCAGTATTTT. The chain uses TRBV11-3 and TRBJ2-3; 12 bases map to TRBD2. Germline CDR1 reads SGHNT; CDR2 reads YENEEA. V lost 5 bases to trimming and J lost 0 bases; unmatched junction nucleotides: 9. This CDR3 is built from 18 residues. The full variable domain, completed using reference TRBV11-3 and TRBJ2-3, is EAGVVQSPRYKIIEKKQPVAFWCNPISGHNTLYWYLQNLGQGPELLIRYENEEAVDDSQLPKDRFSAERLKGVDSTLKIQPAELGDSAVYLCASSAWTSGDPSTDTQYFGPGTRLTVL.